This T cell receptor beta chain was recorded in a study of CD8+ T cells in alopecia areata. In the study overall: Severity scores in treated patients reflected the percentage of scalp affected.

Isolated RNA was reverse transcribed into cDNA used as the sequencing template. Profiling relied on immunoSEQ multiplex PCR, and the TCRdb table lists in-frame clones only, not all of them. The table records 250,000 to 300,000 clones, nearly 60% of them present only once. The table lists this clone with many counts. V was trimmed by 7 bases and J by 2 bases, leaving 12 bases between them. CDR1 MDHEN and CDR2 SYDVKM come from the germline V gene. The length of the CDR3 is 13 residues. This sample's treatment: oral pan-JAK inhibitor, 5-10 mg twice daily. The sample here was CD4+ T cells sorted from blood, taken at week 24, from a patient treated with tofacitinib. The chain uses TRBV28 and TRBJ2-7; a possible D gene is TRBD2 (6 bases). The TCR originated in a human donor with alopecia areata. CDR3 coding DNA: TGTGCCAGCAAACGGAGGGGTACCTACGAGCAGTACTTC. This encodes CASKRRGTYEQYF. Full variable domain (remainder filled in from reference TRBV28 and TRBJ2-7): DVKVTQSSRYLVKRTGEKVFLECVQDMDHENMFWYRQDPGLGLRLIYFSYDVKMKEKGDIPEGYSVSREKKERFSLILESASTNQTSMYLCASKRRGTYEQYFGPGTRLTVT.